These T cell receptor beta chains were read from a single sample in a study of T cell responses to AZD1222 COVID-19 vaccine. TCRdb keeps only in-frame clones here, not all; method: immunoSEQ multiplex PCR. The sample has around 30,000 clones, roughly nine tenths seen once. This sample comprised peripheral blood, obtained on day 0 of AZD1222 vaccination. These receptor sequences come from an adult in good health. CDR3s include the opening cysteine and the closing phenylalanine or tryptophan. Clone sizes are given selectively: once, few, many, or a class where the clone is expanded.

size	V	J	CDR3
once	TRBV6-1	TRBJ1-1	CASSSPGQGTEAFF
.	TRBV29-1	TRBJ1-4	CSADRDEKLFF
.	TRBV6-5	TRBJ2-5	CASSPGLEETQYF
.	TRBV6-1	TRBJ2-1	CASSEVGGLGYNEQFF
.	TRBV5-1	TRBJ2-3	CASSLQPSGGAGTDTQYF
.	TRBV12-2	TRBJ1-3	CASELGSGTDVSGNTIYF
.	TRBV10-2	TRBJ1-1	CASSGRGRTEAFF
.	TRBV7-2	TRBJ2-3	CASSLGLAGGSTDTQYF
.	TRBV7-2	TRBJ2-5	CASSLDETQYF
.	TRBV18	TRBJ1-2	CASSAGLQRYGYTF
.	TRBV24-1	TRBJ1-6	CATEMTPYNSPLHF
.	TRBV30	TRBJ1-3	CAWSVPGPIGGNTIYF
.	TRBV6-5	TRBJ1-5	CASSYSGGNQPQHF
.	TRBV3-1/TRBV3-2	TRBJ1-1	CASSQDGGAEAFF
.	TRBV6-2/TRBV6-3	TRBJ1-1	CASSYSISGTNTEAFF
.	TRBV5-1	TRBJ2-7	CASASTGTAYEQYF
.	TRBV5-1	TRBJ2-1	CASTRILRNEQFF
.	TRBV3-1/TRBV3-2	TRBJ2-7	CASSQGTGPYEQYF
.	TRBV6-2/TRBV6-3	TRBJ1-1	CASSLDTEAFF
.	TRBV6-4	TRBJ1-6	CASSAGQGGSPLHF
once	TRBV12-3/TRBV12-4	TRBJ1-2	CASSVDRGDGYTF
.	TRBV27	TRBJ2-7	CASRRDRASYEQYF
.	TRBV9	TRBJ1-3	CASSGGLGGNTIYF
.	TRBV6-5	TRBJ1-1	CASSYSTAFGNTEAFF